This is a list of T cell receptor beta chains from one sample in a study of blood T cell repertoires in COVID-19. The data were produced by immunoSEQ multiplex PCR, yet TCRdb's version contains in-frame clones alone and is incomplete. The sample includes 150,000 to 200,000 clones, 78% of them seen just once. The sample consisted of PBMCs or T cells enriched from blood (not recorded which). The receptors here all came from a woman aged 50 to 65 who had recovered from COVID-19. The CDR3 runs from the conserved cysteine through the conserved F or W.

>TRBV6-5
CASIQGKSGANVLTF
>TRBV5-1
CASSLAPGQGAGGYTF
>TRBV6-2/TRBV6-3
CASSYWDRPSYEQYF
>TRBV4-3
CASSQDLGGFAGEQYF
>TRBV6-5
CASSSRSGVAGNTIYF
>TRBV7-9
CASSLVSGAGYGYTF
>TRBV5-1
CASSHGTGSGANVLTF
>TRBV12-3/TRBV12-4
CASSPTGEVGYTF
>TRBV7-2
CASSLGPSSGTIYF
>TRBV5-5
CASSPGTGGLGEQYF
>TRBV6-1
CASSGTATRSNQPQHF
>TRBV6-5
CASRLRGDYGYTF
>TRBV4-1
CASSSQVLSEQFF
>TRBV6-5
CASSYPAGTQYF
>TRBV14
CASSQETGVGQETQYF
>TRBV24-1
CATIPGQGSMNTEAFF
>TRBV6-4
CASSDRGLATGELFF
>TRBV6-6
CASSYSSGPGSPQYF
>TRBV7-2
CASSFTGATEAFF
>TRBV12-3/TRBV12-4
CASSWTRGEQYF
>TRBV18
CASSGRELSYEQYF
>TRBV7-9
CASSRRGQVNTEAFF
>TRBV27
CASSLSGQAAYYEQYF
>TRBV7-2
CASSLRKGAAGYTF
>TRBV28
CATQPGGQGEEKLFF
>TRBV2
CASRTGTSAYNEQFF
>TRBV3-1/TRBV3-2
CASSLHGEREISEQYF
>TRBV20-1
CSARSGPGYTF
>TRBV9
CASSVAGGIADTQYF
>TRBV6-1
CASSEEGRVWYEQYF
>TRBV10-3
CAISGASGSRTIYEQYF
>TRBV6-5
CASSYGTGVHNEAFF
>TRBV28
CASSSGLAGAHEQFF
>TRBV5-1
CASSLRGNQPQHF
>TRBV7-2
CASNERGNTIYF
>TRBV20-1
CSASLAGVLGEQFF
>TRBV7-3
CASSLFKNTEAFF
>TRBV3-1/TRBV3-2
CASSHARGTAPNYGYTF
>TRBV27
CASSFGGRDTQYF
>TRBV30
CAWSLKRDHNEQFF
>TRBV7-3
CASSLGTANTEAFF
>TRBV6-6
CASRKTGGPPYEQYF
>TRBV30
CAYEEGAVLFF
>TRBV7-9
CASSAGGTSGLSYNEQFF
>TRBV18
CASSLSYNEQFF
>TRBV3-1/TRBV3-2
CASHLTGDAEAFF
>TRBV7-3
CASSPVGSGTGELFF
>TRBV20-1
CSADQGPQHF